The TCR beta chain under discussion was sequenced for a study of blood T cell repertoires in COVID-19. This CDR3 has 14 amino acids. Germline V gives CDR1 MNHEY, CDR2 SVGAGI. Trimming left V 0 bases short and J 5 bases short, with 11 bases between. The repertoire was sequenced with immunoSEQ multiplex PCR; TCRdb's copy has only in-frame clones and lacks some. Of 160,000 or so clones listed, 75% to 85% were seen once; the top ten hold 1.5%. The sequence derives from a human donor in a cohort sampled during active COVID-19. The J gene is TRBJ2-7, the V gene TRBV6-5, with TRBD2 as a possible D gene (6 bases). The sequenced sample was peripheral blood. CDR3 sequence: CASSYSPRRDEQYF. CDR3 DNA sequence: TGTGCCAGCAGTTACTCCCCCCGGAGGGACGAGCAGTACTTC.